Listed below are T cell receptor beta chains from one sample, sequenced in a study of blood T cell repertoires in COVID-19. TCRdb's table, derived via immunoSEQ multiplex PCR, lists solely in-frame clones and lacks some. Of 200,000 to 250,000 clones detected, 86% appear once; the ten largest clones hold about 2.2%. Sequenced input: peripheral blood. These receptors were collected from a man aged 25 to 40 who had recovered from COVID-19. Both conserved end residues are part of each CDR3. The order of the fields is clone size, D gene, V gene, J gene, CDR3 DNA, CDR3 protein. D genes are given only for firm matches. The size of a clone is reported for some rows only, either as once, few or many, or as a class for expanded clones.

-,-,TRBV4-2,TRBJ1-6,TGTGCCAGCAGCCAAGATGGCCCCCCGGGACCCCTCCACTTT,CASSQDGPPGPLHF
-,-,TRBV5-6,TRBJ1-1,TGTGCCAGCAGCTCCCTGGACAGGAACACTGAAGCTTTCTTT,CASSSLDRNTEAFF
-,-,TRBV29-1,TRBJ2-7,TGCAGCGTTGTTGAGGAACGGGACGAGCAGTACTTC,CSVVEERDEQYF
-,-,TRBV5-4,TRBJ1-2,TGTGCCAGCAGCTCCGGGACAAGGAACTATGGCTACACCTTC,CASSSGTRNYGYTF
-,-,TRBV6-6,TRBJ1-2,TGTGCCAGCAGCCCCAACGGGGAGGGTGGCTACACCTTC,CASSPNGEGGYTF
-,-,TRBV5-4,TRBJ2-3,TGTGCCAGCAGCTTGGCCGCAGGGGCTAACACAGATACGCAGTATTTT,CASSLAAGANTDTQYF
few,TRBD1,TRBV7-9,TRBJ2-1,TGTGCCAGCGGTGAGGGGGCAAACAATGAGCAGTTCTTC,CASGEGANNEQFF
-,TRBD1,TRBV19,TRBJ1-5,TGTGCCGCGAACCGGGGACAGGGTTCCGGCAATCAGCCCCAGCATTTT,CAANRGQGSGNQPQHF
-,-,TRBV5-4,TRBJ2-3,TGTGCCAGCAGCTTGAACTGGTACAGGGCGAGCACAGATACGCAGTATTTT,CASSLNWYRASTDTQYF
-,-,TRBV19,TRBJ1-2,TGTGCCAGTAGTCCCCTGAGTTCGGGGAACTATGGCTACACCTTC,CASSPLSSGNYGYTF
-,-,TRBV29-1,TRBJ1-1,TGCAGCGTCGCACACGACACTGAAGCTTTCTTT,CSVAHDTEAFF
-,-,TRBV10-2,TRBJ1-6,TGCGCCAGCAACGGAGTCAACGGGAATTCACCCCTCCACTTT,CASNGVNGNSPLHF
-,-,TRBV4-3,TRBJ1-2,TGCGCCAGCAGCTTAGGGGGTGTGGACGACTATGGCTACACCTTC,CASSLGGVDDYGYTF
-,TRBD2,TRBV7-9,TRBJ2-5,TGTGCCAGCAGCTTAGGGGCAAGCGGGACGTACCAAGAGACCCAGTACTTC,CASSLGASGTYQETQYF
-,-,TRBV11-3,TRBJ1-1,TGTGCCAGCCGTTTAGGCAGGGACACTGAAGCTTTCTTT,CASRLGRDTEAFF
-,TRBD1,TRBV6-5,TRBJ1-2,TGTGCCAGCAGGGGACAGGGGGAAACTTTCTATGGCTACACCTTC,CASRGQGETFYGYTF
-,-,TRBV29-1,TRBJ2-3,TGCAGCCCTTCATTGGGGGGTCAGGGCACAGATACGCAGTATTTT,CSPSLGGQGTDTQYF
-,-,TRBV7-8,TRBJ1-5,TGTGCCAGCAGCTTAGAAGCAAGGGGCTGGCATAGCAATCAGCCCCAGCATTTT,CASSLEARGWHSNQPQHF
-,-,TRBV5-6,TRBJ1-4,TGTGCCAGCAGCCCCGGTTGGCAGCCCACCCTGAGGGAAAAACTGTTTTTT,CASSPGWQPTLREKLFF
-,-,TRBV4-2,TRBJ2-7,TGTGCCAGCAGCCAAGCGAGCTCCTACGAGCAGTACTTC,CASSQASSYEQYF
-,TRBD1,TRBV6-4,TRBJ1-5,TGTGCCAGCAGTGACCTTTGGGGGACAGGGAACCAGCCCCAGCATTTT,CASSDLWGTGNQPQHF
-,-,TRBV5-1,TRBJ1-2,TGCGCCAGCAGCTTGGAACGGAACTATGGCTACACCTTC,CASSLERNYGYTF
-,-,TRBV5-1,TRBJ1-1,TGCGCCAGCAGCTGGGAGGGTGGAGGGGCTTTCTTT,CASSWEGGGAFF
-,-,TRBV19,TRBJ2-7,TGTGCCAGTAGTGCAATAGACAGTAGCTCCTACGAGCAGTACTTC,CASSAIDSSSYEQYF
-,-,TRBV27,TRBJ1-1,TGTGCCAGCAGTTTAGGCAGGGTAGAACTTTTCTTT,CASSLGRVELFF
-,-,TRBV4-1,TRBJ1-5,TGCGCCAGCAGCACCACAGGGAATCAGCCCCAGCATTTT,CASSTTGNQPQHF
-,-,TRBV30,TRBJ1-6,TGTGCCTGGAGTGTTTCCCCGGGGTTTAATTCACCCCTCCACTTT,CAWSVSPGFNSPLHF
-,-,TRBV6-5,TRBJ1-5,TGTGCCAGCAGTTACGGGGACTTTAGGAGCAATCAGCCCCAGCATTTT,CASSYGDFRSNQPQHF
-,TRBD2,TRBV18,TRBJ2-7,TGTGCCAGCTCACCAACCTCCGGGACTAGCGGGGGCGAGCAGTACTTC,CASSPTSGTSGGEQYF
-,-,TRBV9,TRBJ2-5,TGTGCCAGCAGCGGGGACTACCAAGAGACCCAGTACTTC,CASSGDYQETQYF
-,-,TRBV18,TRBJ1-5,TGTGCCAGCTCACCATTTAGGGGCCTATCGAGCAATCAGCCCCAGCATTTT,CASSPFRGLSSNQPQHF
-,TRBD2,TRBV5-1,TRBJ2-1,TGCGCCAGCAGCCCAAGCGGGGGGCAATACAATGAGCAGTTCTTC,CASSPSGGQYNEQFF
-,-,TRBV2,TRBJ1-1,TGTGCCAGCAGTGACTCCAGGAACACTGAAGCTTTCTTT,CASSDSRNTEAFF
-,TRBD2,TRBV11-3,TRBJ2-3,TGTGCCAGCAGCCCCGGGGGGGGAGCGGGGGCCACAGATACGCAGTATTTT,CASSPGGGAGATDTQYF
-,-,TRBV5-4,TRBJ1-2,TGTGCCAGCAGTTCGGCTCAGGGGAGGGACTATGGCTACACCTTC,CASSSAQGRDYGYTF
-,TRBD2,TRBV18,TRBJ2-1,TGTGCCAGCTCCCTCGAGCGGGGGGGCCGCGAGAGCTCCTACAATGAGCAGTTCTTC,CASSLERGGRESSYNEQFF
-,-,TRBV18,TRBJ1-1,TGTGCCAGCTCACCACCGGGGGGGGGCACTGAAGCTTTCTTT,CASSPPGGGTEAFF
-,TRBD1,TRBV11-2,TRBJ1-4,TGTGCCAGCAGCTTAAACCCTAAAACAGGGGAACCTAATGAAAAACTGTTTTTT,CASSLNPKTGEPNEKLFF
-,TRBD1,TRBV4-1,TRBJ2-1,TGCGCCAGCAGCCAAGACATAGGAGGGACAGGGGCCTTCTTC,CASSQDIGGTGAFF